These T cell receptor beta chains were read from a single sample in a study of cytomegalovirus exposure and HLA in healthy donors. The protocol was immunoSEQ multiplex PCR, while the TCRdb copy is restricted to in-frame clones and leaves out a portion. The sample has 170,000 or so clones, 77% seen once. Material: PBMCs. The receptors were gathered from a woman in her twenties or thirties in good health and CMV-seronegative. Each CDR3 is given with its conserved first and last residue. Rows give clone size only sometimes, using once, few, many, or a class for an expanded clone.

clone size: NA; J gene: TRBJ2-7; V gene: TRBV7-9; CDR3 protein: CASSFRLAGSYEQYF
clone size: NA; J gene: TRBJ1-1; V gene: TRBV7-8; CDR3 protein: CASRPRGDRNTEAFF
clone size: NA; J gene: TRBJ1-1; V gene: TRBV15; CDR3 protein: CATSGEGQGIGRGEAFF
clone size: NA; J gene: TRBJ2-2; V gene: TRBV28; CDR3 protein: CASSQGAGELFF
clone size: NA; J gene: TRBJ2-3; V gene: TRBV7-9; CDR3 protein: CASTLGPDTQYF
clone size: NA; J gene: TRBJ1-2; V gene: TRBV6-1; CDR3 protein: CASSQGSPPHNYGYTF
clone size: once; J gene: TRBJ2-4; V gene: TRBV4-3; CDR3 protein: CASSQDSWTSGGENIQYF
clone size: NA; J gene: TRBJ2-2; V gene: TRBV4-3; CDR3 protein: CASSQLAGVGGELFF
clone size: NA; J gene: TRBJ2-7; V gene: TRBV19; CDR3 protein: CASSIPGHYEQYF
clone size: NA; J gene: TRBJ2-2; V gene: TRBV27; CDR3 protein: CASSFDRGWELFF